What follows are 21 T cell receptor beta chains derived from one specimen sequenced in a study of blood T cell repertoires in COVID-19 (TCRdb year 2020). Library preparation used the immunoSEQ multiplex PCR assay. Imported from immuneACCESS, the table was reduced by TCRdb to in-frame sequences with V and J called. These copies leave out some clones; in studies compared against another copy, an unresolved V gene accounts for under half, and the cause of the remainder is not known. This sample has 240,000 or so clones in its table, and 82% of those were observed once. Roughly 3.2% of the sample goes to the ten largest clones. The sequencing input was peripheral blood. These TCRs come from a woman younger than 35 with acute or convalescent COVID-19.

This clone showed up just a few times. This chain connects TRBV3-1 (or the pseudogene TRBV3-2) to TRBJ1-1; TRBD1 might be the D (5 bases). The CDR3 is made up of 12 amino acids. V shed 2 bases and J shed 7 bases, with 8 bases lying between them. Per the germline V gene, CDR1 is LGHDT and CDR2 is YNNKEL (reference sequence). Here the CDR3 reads CASSQSGLEAFF. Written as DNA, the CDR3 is TGTGCCAGCAGCCAATCAGGGCTTGAAGCTTTCTTT.

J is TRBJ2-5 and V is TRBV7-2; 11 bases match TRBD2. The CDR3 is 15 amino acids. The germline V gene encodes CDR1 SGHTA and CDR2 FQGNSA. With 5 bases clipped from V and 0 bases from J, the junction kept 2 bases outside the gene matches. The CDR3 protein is CASSRGLADQETQYF. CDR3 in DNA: TGTGCCAGCAGCAGGGGACTAGCGGACCAAGAGACCCAGTACTTC.

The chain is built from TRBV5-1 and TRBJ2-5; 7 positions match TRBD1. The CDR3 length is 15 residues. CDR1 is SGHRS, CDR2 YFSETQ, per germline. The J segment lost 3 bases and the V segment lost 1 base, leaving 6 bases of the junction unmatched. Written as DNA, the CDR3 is TGCGCCAGCAGCTTGTTGGCGACAGGGAAAGAGACCCAGTACTTC. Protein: CASSLLATGKETQYF.

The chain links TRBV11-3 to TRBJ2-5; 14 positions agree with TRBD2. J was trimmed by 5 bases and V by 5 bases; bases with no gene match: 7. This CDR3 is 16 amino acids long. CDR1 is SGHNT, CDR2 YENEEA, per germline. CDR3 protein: CASSPGLAGAGETQYF. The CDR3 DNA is TGTGCCAGCAGCCCGGGACTAGCGGGAGCGGGGGAGACCCAGTACTTC.

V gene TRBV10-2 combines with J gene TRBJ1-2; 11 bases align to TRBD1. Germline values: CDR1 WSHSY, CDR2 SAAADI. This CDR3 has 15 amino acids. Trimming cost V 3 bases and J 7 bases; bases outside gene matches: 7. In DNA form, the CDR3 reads TGCGCCAGCAGTGACCGGACAGGGGGCTTCGGTGGCTACACCTTC. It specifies CASSDRTGGFGGYTF.

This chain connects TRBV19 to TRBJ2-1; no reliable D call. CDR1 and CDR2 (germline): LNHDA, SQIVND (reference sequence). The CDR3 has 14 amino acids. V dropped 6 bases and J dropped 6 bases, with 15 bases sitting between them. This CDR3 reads CASSPRLGPNEQFF. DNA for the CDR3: TGTGCCAGTAGCCCAAGGCTGGGCCCCAATGAGCAGTTCTTC.

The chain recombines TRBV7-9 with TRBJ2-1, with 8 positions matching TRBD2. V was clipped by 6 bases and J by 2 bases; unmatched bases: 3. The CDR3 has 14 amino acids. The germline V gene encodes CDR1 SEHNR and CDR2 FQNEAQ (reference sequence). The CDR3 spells CASSGGGPYNEQFF. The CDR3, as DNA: TGTGCCAGCAGTGGCGGGGGGCCCTACAATGAGCAGTTCTTC.

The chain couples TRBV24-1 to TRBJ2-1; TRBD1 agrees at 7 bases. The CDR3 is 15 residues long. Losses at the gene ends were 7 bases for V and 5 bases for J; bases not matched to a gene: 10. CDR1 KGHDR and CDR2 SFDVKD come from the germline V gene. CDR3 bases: TGTGCCACCAGATCCCGACAGGGCCCCAACAATGAGCAGTTCTTC. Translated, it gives CATRSRQGPNNEQFF.

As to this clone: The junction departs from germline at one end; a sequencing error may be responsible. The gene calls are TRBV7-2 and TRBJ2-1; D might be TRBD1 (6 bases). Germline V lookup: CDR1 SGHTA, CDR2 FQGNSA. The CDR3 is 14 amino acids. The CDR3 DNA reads TGTGCCAGCAGCCTAGCCAGGGGTGGGAATGAGCAGTTCTTC. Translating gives CASSLARGGNEQFF.

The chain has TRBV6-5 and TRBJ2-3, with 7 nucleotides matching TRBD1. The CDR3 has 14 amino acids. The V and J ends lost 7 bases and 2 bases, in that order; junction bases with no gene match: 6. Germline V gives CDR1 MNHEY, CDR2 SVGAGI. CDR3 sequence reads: CASTPTGDTDTQYF. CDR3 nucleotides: TGTGCCAGCACACCAACAGGGGACACAGATACGCAGTATTTT.

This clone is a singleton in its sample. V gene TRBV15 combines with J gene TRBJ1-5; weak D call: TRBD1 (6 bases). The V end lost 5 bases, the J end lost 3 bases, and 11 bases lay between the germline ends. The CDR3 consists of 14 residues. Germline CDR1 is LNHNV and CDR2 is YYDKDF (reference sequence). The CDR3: CATSPDRVNQPQHF. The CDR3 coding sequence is TGTGCCACCAGCCCGGACAGAGTCAATCAGCCCCAGCATTTT.

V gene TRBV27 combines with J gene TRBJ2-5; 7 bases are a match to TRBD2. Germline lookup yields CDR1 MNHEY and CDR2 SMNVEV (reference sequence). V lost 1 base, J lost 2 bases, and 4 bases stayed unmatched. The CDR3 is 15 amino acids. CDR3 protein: CASSLFLAAQETQYF. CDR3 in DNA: TGTGCCAGCAGTTTATTTCTAGCGGCTCAAGAGACCCAGTACTTC.

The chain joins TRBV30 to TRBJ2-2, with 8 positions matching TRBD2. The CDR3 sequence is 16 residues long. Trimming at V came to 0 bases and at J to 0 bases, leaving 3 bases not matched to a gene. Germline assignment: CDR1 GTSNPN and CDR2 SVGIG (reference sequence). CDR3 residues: CAWSVKGLANTGELFF. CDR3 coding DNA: TGTGCCTGGAGTGTAAAGGGACTAGCGAACACCGGGGAGCTGTTTTTT.

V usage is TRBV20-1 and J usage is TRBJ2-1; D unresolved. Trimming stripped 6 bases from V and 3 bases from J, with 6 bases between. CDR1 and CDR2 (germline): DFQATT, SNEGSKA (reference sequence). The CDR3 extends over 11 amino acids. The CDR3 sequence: CSALDYNEQFF. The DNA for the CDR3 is TGCAGTGCCCTAGACTACAATGAGCAGTTCTTC.

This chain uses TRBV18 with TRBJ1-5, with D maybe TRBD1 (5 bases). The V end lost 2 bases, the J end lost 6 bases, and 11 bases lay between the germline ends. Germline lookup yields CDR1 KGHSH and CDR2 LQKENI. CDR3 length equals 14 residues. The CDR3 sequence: CASSPSGRGQPQHF. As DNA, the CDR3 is TGTGCCAGCTCACCATCAGGGCGAGGTCAGCCCCAGCATTTT.

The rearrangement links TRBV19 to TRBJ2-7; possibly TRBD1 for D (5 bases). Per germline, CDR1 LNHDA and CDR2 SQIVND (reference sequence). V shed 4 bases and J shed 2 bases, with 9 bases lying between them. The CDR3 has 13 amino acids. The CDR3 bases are TGTGCCAGTAGTACACAGACAGCCTACGAGCAGTACTTC. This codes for CASSTQTAYEQYF.

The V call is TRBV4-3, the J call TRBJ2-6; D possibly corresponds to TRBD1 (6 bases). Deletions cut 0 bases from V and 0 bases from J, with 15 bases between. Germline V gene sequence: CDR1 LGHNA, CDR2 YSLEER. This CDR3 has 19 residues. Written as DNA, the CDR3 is TGCGCCAGCAGCCAAGATCGTGGACAGCCATACTCTGGGGCCAACGTCCTGACTTTC. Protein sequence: CASSQDRGQPYSGANVLTF.

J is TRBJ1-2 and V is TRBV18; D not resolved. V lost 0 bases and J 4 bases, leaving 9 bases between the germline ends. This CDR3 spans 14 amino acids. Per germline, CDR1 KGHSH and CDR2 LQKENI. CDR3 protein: CASSPPPGLYGYTF. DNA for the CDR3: TGTGCCAGCTCACCACCCCCAGGACTCTATGGCTACACCTTC.

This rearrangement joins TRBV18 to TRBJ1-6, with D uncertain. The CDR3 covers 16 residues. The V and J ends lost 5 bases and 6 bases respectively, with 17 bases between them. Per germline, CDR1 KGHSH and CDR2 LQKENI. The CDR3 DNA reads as TGTGCCAGCTCAACGACACTTGGGTCTTTTAATTCACCCCTCCACTTT. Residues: CASSTTLGSFNSPLHF.

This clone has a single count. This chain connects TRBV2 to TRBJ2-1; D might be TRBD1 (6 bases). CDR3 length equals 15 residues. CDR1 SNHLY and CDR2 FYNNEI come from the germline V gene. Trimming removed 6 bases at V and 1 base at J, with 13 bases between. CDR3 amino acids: CASRKSQGSYNEQFF. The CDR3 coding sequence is TGTGCCAGCAGAAAGTCTCAGGGGTCCTACAATGAGCAGTTCTTC.

The CDR3: CASSSWYGGNYGYTF. The CDR3 DNA follows: TGTGCCAGCAGCTCCTGGTATGGGGGGAACTATGGCTACACCTTC. The V call is TRBV5-6, the J call TRBJ1-2, with D maybe TRBD1 (5 bases). Between the trimmed V and J ends, which lost 3 bases and 2 bases, there was a span of 14 bases. CDR1 and CDR2 (germline): SGHDT, YYEEEE. The length of the CDR3 is 15 residues.